The 9 T cell receptor beta chains given below trace back to one sample, sequenced in a study of blood T cells in healthy people across ages. Alongside a J-beta primer mix, a sample-barcoded 5' primer served in a second PCR lasting about 7 to 11 cycles. TCRdb re-called the 5' RACE reads through MiXCR, storing one row per CDR3 protein. The top ten clones hold 7.7% of a sample with around 1.7 million distinct CDR3 sequences, approximately 28% of them seen once. The sequencing input was blood. Receptor source: a woman under 40 in good health.

A few counts support this clonotype. This chain connects TRBV10-3 to TRBJ1-2; D call uncertain. V lost 2 bases to trimming and J lost 4 bases, with 5 bases between them. The CDR3 loop spans 12 amino acids. CDR1 and CDR2 from the germline V gene are ENHRY and SYGVKD. CDR3 in DNA: TGTGCCATCAGTGAGGACCGCTATGGCTACACCTTC. It is translated as CAISEDRYGYTF.

This clonotype occurred many times. The chain links TRBV11-2 to TRBJ2-6; 7 nucleotides agree with TRBD2. Trimming at V came to 7 bases and at J to 2 bases, leaving 8 bases not matched to a gene. The CDR3 runs 16 residues. Germline V gene lookup returns CDR1 SGHAT and CDR2 FQNNGV. The CDR3 sequence is CASTLDRGAGANVLTF. CDR3 nucleotide sequence: TGTGCCAGCACCCTTGATCGGGGGGCTGGGGCCAACGTCCTGACTTTC.

V usage is TRBV29-1 and J usage is TRBJ1-5; D not certain. V was clipped by 1 base and J by 2 bases, with 18 bases between them. The length of the CDR3 is 17 residues. Germline CDR1 SQVTM, CDR2 ANQGSEA. The CDR3 here is CSVEVASPRVGNQPQHF. The CDR3 nucleotides read TGCAGCGTTGAAGTGGCGAGCCCGCGCGTTGGCAATCAGCCCCAGCATTTT.

This clonotype occurred once. V gene TRBV7-9 combines with J gene TRBJ2-2, with 8 bases that match TRBD1. Unmatched junction bases numbered 5, after V lost 5 bases and J lost 3 bases. Looked up from germline, CDR1 is SEHNR and CDR2 is FQNEAQ (reference sequence). CDR3 length: 15 amino acids. The CDR3 region has the DNA TGTGCCAGCAGCGCCAGGGGGCTAGACACCGGGGAGCTGTTTTTT. Translation: CASSARGLDTGELFF.

The gene calls are TRBV29-1 and TRBJ2-1; unclear D gene. V was cut by 2 bases and J by 0 bases, with 14 bases left in between. CDR1 and CDR2 from the germline V gene are SQVTM and ANQGSEA. The CDR3 is 16 amino acids. CDR3 DNA: TGCAGCGTTGAAAGTCTAACGGGCCGCTCCTACAATGAGCAGTTCTTC. Translating gives CSVESLTGRSYNEQFF.

This clonotype has a handful of counts. The rearrangement links TRBV7-9 to TRBJ1-1; D not certain. CDR1 is SEHNR, CDR2 FQNEAQ, per germline (reference sequence). The V and J ends lost 8 bases and 1 base respectively, with 14 bases between them. The CDR3 contains 14 residues. This chain's CDR3 is CASRTGWRNTEAFF. The CDR3 DNA is TGTGCCAGCCGAACCGGTTGGAGGAACACTGAAGCTTTCTTT.

The rearrangement uses TRBV18 and TRBJ2-7; 7 bases align to TRBD1. V trimming: 1 base; J trimming: 3 bases; junction bases outside the gene matches: 6. The CDR3 loop spans 15 amino acids. Germline CDR1 is KGHSH and CDR2 is LQKENI. For the CDR3, the DNA is TGTGCCAGCTCACCACAACGACAGGGCGACTACGAGCAGTACTTC. Residues: CASSPQRQGDYEQYF.

This clonotype occurred many times. The CDR3 sequence: CASGTTTYNEQFF. The CDR3 DNA sequence: TGTGCCAGCGGGACTACCACCTACAATGAGCAGTTCTTC. The chain couples TRBV12-3 or TRBV12-4 to TRBJ2-1; 7 bases line up with TRBD2. The trim removed 8 bases at V and 2 bases at J, leaving 3 bases unmatched. CDR3 length equals 13 residues.

This clonotype was seen at least ten times. This chain uses TRBV10-3 with TRBJ2-1; no clear D gene. In germline, CDR1 is ENHRY, CDR2 SYGVKD. The length of the CDR3 is 11 residues. V was clipped by 4 bases and J by 4 bases, with 2 bases between them. The DNA of the CDR3 is TGTGCCATCAGTGCTTACAATGAGCAGTTCTTC. Protein: CAISAYNEQFF.